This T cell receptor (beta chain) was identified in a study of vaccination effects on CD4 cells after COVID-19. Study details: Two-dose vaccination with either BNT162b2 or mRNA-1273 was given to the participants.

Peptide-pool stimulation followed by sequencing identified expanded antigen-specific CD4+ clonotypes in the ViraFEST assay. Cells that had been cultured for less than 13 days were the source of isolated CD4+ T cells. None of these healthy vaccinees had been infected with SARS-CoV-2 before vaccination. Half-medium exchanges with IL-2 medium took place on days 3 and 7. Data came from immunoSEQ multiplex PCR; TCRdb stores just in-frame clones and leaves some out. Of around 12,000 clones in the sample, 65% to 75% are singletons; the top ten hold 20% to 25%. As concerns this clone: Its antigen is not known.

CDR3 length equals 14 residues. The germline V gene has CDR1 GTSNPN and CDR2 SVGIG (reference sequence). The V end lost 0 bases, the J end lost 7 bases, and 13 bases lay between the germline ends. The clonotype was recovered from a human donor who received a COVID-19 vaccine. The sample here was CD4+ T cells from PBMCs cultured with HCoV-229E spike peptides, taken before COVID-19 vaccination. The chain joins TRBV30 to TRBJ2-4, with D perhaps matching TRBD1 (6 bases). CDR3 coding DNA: TGTGCCTGGAGTGTGGGACACCACCCCAACATTCAGTACTTC. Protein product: CAWSVGHHPNIQYF.